This T cell receptor (beta chain) appears in the sequencing data of a study of OX40 agonist ivuxolimab in advanced cancers. Study context: Two cutaneous melanoma patients and one hepatocellular carcinoma patient, three in all, had partial responses.

This clone was detected only a few times. The CDR3 spans 15 residues. J was trimmed by 0 bases and V by 4 bases; bases with no gene match: 3. CDR1 is SGHRS, CDR2 YFSETQ, per germline. Sequencing used immunoSEQ multiplex PCR; TCRdb keeps in-frame clones, though not all of them. The table lists over 75,000 clones, around 87% of them singletons. The gene calls are TRBV5-1 and TRBJ2-1; 8 bases are a match to TRBD2. The starting material was CD4+ or CD8+ T cells sorted from blood, obtained in a trial of the OX40 agonist ivuxolimab. This clonotype was sampled from an adult with an advanced solid tumor such as melanoma, head and neck, liver or kidney cancer. CDR3 residues: CASSEGTSSYNEQFF. Written as DNA, the CDR3 is TGCGCCAGCAGCGAAGGGACTAGCTCCTACAATGAGCAGTTCTTC.